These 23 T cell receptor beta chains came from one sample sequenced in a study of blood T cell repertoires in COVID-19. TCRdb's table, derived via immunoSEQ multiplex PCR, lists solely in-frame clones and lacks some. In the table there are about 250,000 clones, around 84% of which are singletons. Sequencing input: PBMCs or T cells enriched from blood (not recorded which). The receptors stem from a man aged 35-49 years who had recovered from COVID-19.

The DNA of the CDR3 is TGTGCCAGTAGTTGGAGAGGAGAGACCCAGTACTTC. Its translation: CASSWRGETQYF. The chain uses TRBV19 and TRBJ2-5, with unresolved D. CDR1 and CDR2 from the germline V gene are LNHDA and SQIVND (reference sequence). The CDR3 extends over 12 amino acids. Trimming left V 5 bases short and J 4 bases short, with 8 bases between.

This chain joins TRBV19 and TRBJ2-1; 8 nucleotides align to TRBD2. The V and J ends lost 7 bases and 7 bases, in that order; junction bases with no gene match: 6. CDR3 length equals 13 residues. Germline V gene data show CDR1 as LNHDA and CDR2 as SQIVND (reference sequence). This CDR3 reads CASNQPGGNEQFF. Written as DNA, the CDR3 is TGTGCCAGTAACCAACCGGGAGGGAATGAGCAGTTCTTC.

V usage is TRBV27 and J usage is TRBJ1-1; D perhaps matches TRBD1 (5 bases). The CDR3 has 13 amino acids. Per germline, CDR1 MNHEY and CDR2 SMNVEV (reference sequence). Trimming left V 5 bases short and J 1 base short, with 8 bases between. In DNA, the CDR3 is TGTGCCAGCAGTCTTGGACAGAACACTGAAGCTTTCTTT. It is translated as CASSLGQNTEAFF.

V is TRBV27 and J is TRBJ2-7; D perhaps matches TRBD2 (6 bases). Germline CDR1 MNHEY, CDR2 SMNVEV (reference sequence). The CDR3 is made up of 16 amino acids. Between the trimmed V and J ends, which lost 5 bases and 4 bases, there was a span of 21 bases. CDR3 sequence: CASSTSSSARTYEQYF. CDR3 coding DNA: TGTGCCAGCAGTACCTCATCTAGCGCCCGAACGTACGAGCAGTACTTC.

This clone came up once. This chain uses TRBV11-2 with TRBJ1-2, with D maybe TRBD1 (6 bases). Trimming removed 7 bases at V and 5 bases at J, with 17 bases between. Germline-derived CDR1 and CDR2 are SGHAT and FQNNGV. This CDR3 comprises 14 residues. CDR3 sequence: CASTSAGDKYGYTF. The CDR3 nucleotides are TGTGCCAGCACTTCCGCCGGGGACAAGTATGGCTACACCTTC.

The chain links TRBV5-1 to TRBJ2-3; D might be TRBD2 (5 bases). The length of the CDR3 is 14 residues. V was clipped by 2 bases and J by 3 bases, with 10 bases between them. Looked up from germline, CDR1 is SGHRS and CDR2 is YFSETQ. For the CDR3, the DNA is TGCGCCAGCAGCTTAGCGGAGGAGACAGATACGCAGTATTTT. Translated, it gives CASSLAEETDTQYF.

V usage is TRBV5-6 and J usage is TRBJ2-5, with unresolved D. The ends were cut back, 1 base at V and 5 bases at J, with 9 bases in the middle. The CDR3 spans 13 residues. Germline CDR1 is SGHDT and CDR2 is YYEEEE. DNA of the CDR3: TGTGCCAGCAGCTTGTTCGGTTCCGAGACCCAGTACTTC. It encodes CASSLFGSETQYF.

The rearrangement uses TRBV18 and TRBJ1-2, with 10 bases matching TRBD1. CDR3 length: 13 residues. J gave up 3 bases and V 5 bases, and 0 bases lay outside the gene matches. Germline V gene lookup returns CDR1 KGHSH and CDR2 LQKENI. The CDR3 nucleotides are TGTGCCAGCTCAGGACAGGGGGACTATGGCTACACCTTC. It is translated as CASSGQGDYGYTF.

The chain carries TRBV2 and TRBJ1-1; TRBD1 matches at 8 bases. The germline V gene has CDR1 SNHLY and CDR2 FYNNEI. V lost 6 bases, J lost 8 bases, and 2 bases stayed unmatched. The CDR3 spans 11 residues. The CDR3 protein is CASRGQVEAFF. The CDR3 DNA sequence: TGTGCCAGCAGGGGACAGGTCGAAGCTTTCTTT. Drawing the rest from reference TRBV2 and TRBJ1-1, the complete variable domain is EPEVTQTPSHQVTQMGQEVILRCVPISNHLYFYWYRQILGQKVEFLVSFYNNEISEKSEIFDDQFSVERPDGSNFTLKIRSTKLEDSAMYFCASRGQVEAFFGQGTRLTVV.

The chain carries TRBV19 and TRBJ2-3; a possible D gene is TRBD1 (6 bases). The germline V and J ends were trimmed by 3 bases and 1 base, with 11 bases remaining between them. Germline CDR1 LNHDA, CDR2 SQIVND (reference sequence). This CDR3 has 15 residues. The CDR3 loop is CASSIRTEGTDTQYF. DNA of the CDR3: TGTGCCAGTAGTATCCGGACAGAAGGCACAGATACGCAGTATTTT.

CDR3 loop: CAWTPGQAGGIVSTEAFF. The CDR3 DNA is TGTGCCTGGACCCCGGGGCAGGCGGGGGGGATCGTTAGCACTGAAGCTTTCTTT. The chain carries TRBV30 and TRBJ1-1; the D gene is possibly TRBD1 (5 bases). Germline V gene data show CDR1 as GTSNPN and CDR2 as SVGIG (reference sequence). The CDR3 is made up of 18 amino acids. V shed 4 bases and J shed 4 bases, with 28 bases lying between them.

The CDR3 reads CAINPGTGDEKLFF. CDR3 DNA: TGTGCCATCAATCCCGGGACAGGAGATGAAAAACTGTTTTTT. The chain is built from TRBV10-3 and TRBJ1-4; TRBD1 matches at 8 bases. The CDR3 has 14 residues. CDR1 and CDR2 (germline): ENHRY, SYGVKD. With 7 bases clipped from V and 6 bases from J, the junction kept 7 bases outside the gene matches.

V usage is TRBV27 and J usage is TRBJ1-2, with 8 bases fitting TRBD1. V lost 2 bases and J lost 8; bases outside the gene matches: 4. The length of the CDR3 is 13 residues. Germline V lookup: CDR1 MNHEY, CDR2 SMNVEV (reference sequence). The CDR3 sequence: CASSLTGGRGYTF. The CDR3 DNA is TGTGCCAGCAGTTTAACAGGGGGTCGGGGCTACACCTTC.

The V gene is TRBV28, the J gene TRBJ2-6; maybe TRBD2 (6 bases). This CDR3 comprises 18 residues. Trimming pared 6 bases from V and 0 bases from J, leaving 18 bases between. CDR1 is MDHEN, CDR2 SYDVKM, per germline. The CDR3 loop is CASRPRERGTSGANVLTF. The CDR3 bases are TGTGCCAGCAGACCCCGGGAGAGGGGAACCTCTGGGGCCAACGTCCTGACTTTC.

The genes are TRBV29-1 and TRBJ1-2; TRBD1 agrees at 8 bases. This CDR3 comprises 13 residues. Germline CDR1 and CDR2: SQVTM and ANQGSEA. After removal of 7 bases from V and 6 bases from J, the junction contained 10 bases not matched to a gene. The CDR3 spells CSGIGAGGNGYTF. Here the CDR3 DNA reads TGCAGCGGTATCGGGGCAGGGGGCAATGGCTACACCTTC.

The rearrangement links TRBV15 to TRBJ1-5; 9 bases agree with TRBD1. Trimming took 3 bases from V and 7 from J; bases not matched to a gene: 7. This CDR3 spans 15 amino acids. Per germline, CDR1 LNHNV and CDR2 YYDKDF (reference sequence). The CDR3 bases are TGTGCCACCAGCAGCTTAACAGGGGGCCTACAGCCCCAGCATTTT. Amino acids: CATSSLTGGLQPQHF.

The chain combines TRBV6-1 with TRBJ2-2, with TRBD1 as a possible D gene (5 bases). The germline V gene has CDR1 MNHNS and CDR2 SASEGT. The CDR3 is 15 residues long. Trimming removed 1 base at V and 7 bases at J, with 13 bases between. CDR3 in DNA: TGTGCCAGCAGTGAAGTAGCAGGGTACGGCGGGGAGCTGTTTTTT. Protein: CASSEVAGYGGELFF.

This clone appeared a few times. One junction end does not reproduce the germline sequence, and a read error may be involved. CDR3 sequence reads: CASRQDTSPYRYGYTF. The CDR3 region has the DNA TGCGCCAGCAGACAAGATACGAGTCCTTACCGCTATGGCTACACCTTC. The rearrangement joins TRBV4-3 to TRBJ1-2; D is uncertain. This CDR3 region has 16 residues. The germline V gene encodes CDR1 LGHNA and CDR2 YSLEER.

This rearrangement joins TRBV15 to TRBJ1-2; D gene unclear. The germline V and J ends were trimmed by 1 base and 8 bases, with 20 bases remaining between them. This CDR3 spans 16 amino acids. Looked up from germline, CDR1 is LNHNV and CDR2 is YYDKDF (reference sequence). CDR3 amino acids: CATSRGDGGKNRGYTF. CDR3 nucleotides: TGTGCCACCAGCAGAGGCGACGGCGGTAAGAATAGGGGCTACACCTTC.

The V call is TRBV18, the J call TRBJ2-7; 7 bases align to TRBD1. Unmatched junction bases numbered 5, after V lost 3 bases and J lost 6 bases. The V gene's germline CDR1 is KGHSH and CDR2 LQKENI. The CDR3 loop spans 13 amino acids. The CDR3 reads CASSPLQGPEQYF. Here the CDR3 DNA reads TGTGCCAGCTCACCCTTACAGGGGCCCGAGCAGTACTTC.

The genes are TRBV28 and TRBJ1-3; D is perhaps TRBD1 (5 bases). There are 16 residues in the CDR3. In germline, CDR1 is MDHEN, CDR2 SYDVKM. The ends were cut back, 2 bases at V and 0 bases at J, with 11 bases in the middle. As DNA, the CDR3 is TGTGCCAGCAGTTTACACGGACAACTCTCTGGAAACACCATATATTTT. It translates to CASSLHGQLSGNTIYF.

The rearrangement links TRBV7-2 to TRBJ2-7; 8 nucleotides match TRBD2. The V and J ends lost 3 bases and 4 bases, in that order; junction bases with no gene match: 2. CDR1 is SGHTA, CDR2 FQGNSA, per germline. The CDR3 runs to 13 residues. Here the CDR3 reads CASSFSGVYEQYF. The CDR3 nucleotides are TGTGCCAGCAGCTTTAGCGGGGTGTACGAGCAGTACTTC.

The CDR3 nucleotides are TGTGCCTGGGTTCAGGGGGGCCTGAACACTGAAGCTTTCTTT. Translation gives CAWVQGGLNTEAFF. This chain joins TRBV30 and TRBJ1-1; 7 bases are a match to TRBD1. Germline assignment: CDR1 GTSNPN and CDR2 SVGIG (reference sequence). The V segment lost 5 bases and the J segment 0 bases; nucleotides outside the gene matches: 6. CDR3 size: 14 residues.